The 16 T cell receptor beta chains reported below all come from one sample, sequenced in a study of T cell repertoires in cytomegalovirus infection. Each CDR3 protein is one row after TCRdb ran MiXCR on the reads. The sample holds some 800,000 distinct CDR3 sequences; approximately 32% are singletons and the top ten take over 10%. Their target antigens are unknown. The source material was cultured CD8+ T cells from PBMCs, sampled from culture after CMV antigen stimulation. The receptors originated from a human donor in good health (CMV status not recorded). Some clones in this sample may be carry-over from other donors' samples.

The chain links TRBV10-3 to TRBJ2-7; D unclear. Germline CDR1 reads ENHRY; CDR2 reads SYGVKD. The CDR3 covers 13 residues. Trimming pared 3 bases from V and 2 bases from J, leaving 8 bases between. The CDR3 protein is CAISDDVAYEQYF. As DNA, the CDR3 is TGTGCCATCAGTGACGACGTTGCCTACGAGCAGTACTTC.

The chain is built from TRBV2 and TRBJ2-1; D possibly corresponds to TRBD1 (6 bases). The CDR3 totals 17 residues. V was shortened by 4 bases and J by 2 bases, with 18 bases between the two germline ends. Germline loops: CDR1 SNHLY, CDR2 FYNNEI. The CDR3: CASSGYRVKGPYNEQFF. In DNA, the CDR3 is TGTGCCAGCAGTGGATACAGGGTCAAGGGACCCTACAATGAGCAGTTCTTC.

Note on this clonotype: Its ends do not fully match the called genes, so a read error is possible. The rearrangement links TRBV7-4 to TRBJ1-5; perhaps TRBD1 as D (5 bases). CDR1 SGHVT and CDR2 SQSDAQ come from the germline V gene. The CDR3 totals 14 residues. This CDR3 is CASRAGSGNQPQHF. CDR3 in DNA: TGTGCGAGCAGGGCAGGGTCTGGCAATCAGCCCCAGCATTTT.

This clonotype was observed a handful of times. This rearrangement joins TRBV6-1 to TRBJ2-1; D gene ambiguous. This CDR3 spans 16 amino acids. The germline CDR1 and CDR2 sequences are MNHNS and SASEGT. Trimming cost V 8 bases and J 3 bases, with 20 bases left between them. The DNA for the CDR3 is TGTGCCAGCCTAGTGAATTGGGGTCAAAACTACAATGAGCAGTTCTTC. It codes for CASLVNWGQNYNEQFF.

This rearrangement joins TRBV4-2 to TRBJ2-5; a weak D match, TRBD2 (5 bases). Germline assignment: CDR1 LGHNA and CDR2 YNFKEQ. The CDR3 length is 15 residues. V shed 0 bases and J shed 0 bases, with 8 bases lying between them. The CDR3 coding sequence is TGTGCCAGCAGCCAAGACGCGGACTACCAAGAGACCCAGTACTTC. It translates to CASSQDADYQETQYF.

With regard to this clonotype: This could be a read error, since a much larger clone is one nucleotide away. The chain employs TRBV7-8 and TRBJ1-5; D is uncertain. The germline gives CDR1 SGHVS, CDR2 FQNEAQ. CDR3 size: 12 residues. CDR3 loop: CVSSLEGIPQHF. The CDR3 coding sequence is TGTGTCAGCAGCTTAGAAGGGATTCCCCAGCATTTT.

This clonotype was seen repeatedly, ten times or more. The chain carries TRBV7-2 and TRBJ2-5; weak D call: TRBD1 (6 bases). Trimming shortened V by 1 base and J by 3 bases, and 9 bases separated the two germline ends. The CDR3 has 14 residues. From germline, CDR1 is SGHTA and CDR2 FQGNSA. The CDR3 here is CASSLGPGEETQYF. Here the CDR3 DNA reads TGTGCCAGCAGCTTAGGGCCAGGGGAAGAGACCCAGTACTTC.

This clonotype was counted only a few times. A clone one base away is much larger, so this may be a read error. V and J are TRBV5-4 and TRBJ2-7, with 7 bases identical to TRBD1. The CDR3 length is 13 residues. Looked up from germline, CDR1 is SGHNT and CDR2 is YYREEE (reference sequence). The trim removed 4 bases at V and 3 bases at J, leaving 4 bases unmatched. The CDR3 coding sequence is TGTGCCAGCAGCCGGGACAGCTTCTACGAGCAGTACTTC. This translates into CASSRDSFYEQYF.

The chain has TRBV9 and TRBJ1-2; D might be TRBD1 (6 bases). The CDR3 has 14 residues. The germline V and J ends were trimmed by 0 bases and 4 bases, with 10 bases remaining between them. The germline CDR1 and CDR2 sequences are SGDLS and YYNGEE. As DNA, the CDR3 is TGTGCCAGCAGCGTAGGCAGGGGAGTCTATGGCTACACCTTC. Translation gives CASSVGRGVYGYTF.

Remarks on this clonotype: This may be a read error: a much more frequent sequence differs by one nucleotide. The chain employs TRBV6-2 or TRBV6-3 and TRBJ2-7; maybe TRBD1 (6 bases). Germline V lookup: CDR1 MNHEY, CDR2 SVGEGT. Trimming stripped 6 bases from V and 0 bases from J, with 9 bases between. The CDR3 has 13 amino acids. In DNA, the CDR3 is TGTGCCAGCAGACAACAGGGCTCCTACGAGCAGTACTTC. Encoded protein: CASRQQGSYEQYF.

On this clonotype itself: Compared with germline, one end of the junction differs, possibly owing to a read error. J is TRBJ2-1 and V is TRBV6-1; possibly TRBD2 for D (6 bases). The length of the CDR3 is 12 residues. CDR1 MNHNS and CDR2 SASEGT come from the germline V gene. CDR3: CASSEGGAVRVF. CDR3 coding DNA: TGTGCCAGCAGTGAGGGGGGAGCAGTCAGGGTCTTC.

The rearrangement links TRBV6-5 to TRBJ2-6; D gene ambiguous. The germline V gene encodes CDR1 MNHEY and CDR2 SVGAGI. V was pared by 2 bases and J by 3 bases, with 5 bases between. This CDR3 has 14 residues. The CDR3 sequence: CASSYRVGANVLTF. In nucleotides, the CDR3 is TGTGCCAGCAGTTACAGGGTTGGGGCCAACGTCCTGACTTTC.

The V call is TRBV7-3, the J call TRBJ2-3; 8 nucleotides match TRBD2. CDR1 is SGHTA, CDR2 FQGTGA, per germline. The V segment lost 0 bases and the J segment 1 base; nucleotides outside the gene matches: 3. This CDR3 spans 16 amino acids. The CDR3 DNA reads as TGTGCCAGCAGCTTAACGCCAGCGGGGGGCACAGATACGCAGTATTTT. Its translation: CASSLTPAGGTDTQYF.

This clonotype was observed a handful of times. This sequence joins TRBV4-1 and TRBJ2-3; 8 bases are a match to TRBD1. Germline trimming cut 3 bases from V and 2 bases from J; bases unmatched to any gene: 7. Per the germline V gene, CDR1 is MGHRA and CDR2 is YSYEKL. This CDR3 is built from 16 residues. CDR3 nucleotide sequence: TGCGCCAGCAGCCAGAGATTGGGACAGGACACAGATACGCAGTATTTT. The encoded protein is CASSQRLGQDTDTQYF.

CDR3 coding DNA: TGTGCCAGCAGCTCCGGACGGGACATTTATGGCTACACCTTC. Protein sequence: CASSSGRDIYGYTF. The chain combines TRBV5-6 with TRBJ1-2; weak D call: TRBD1 (6 bases). Germline loops: CDR1 SGHDT, CDR2 YYEEEE. With 3 bases removed from V and 5 bases from J, the gap between germline ends came to 14 bases. The CDR3 has 14 residues.

This chain links TRBV10-3 with TRBJ2-7, with D perhaps matching TRBD1 (6 bases). The CDR3 length is 14 residues. Trimming removed 4 bases at V and 6 bases at J, with 16 bases between. Germline V gives CDR1 ENHRY, CDR2 SYGVKD. CDR3 DNA: TGTGCCATCAGTGCCGGTCCGGGACAAAGCGAGCAGTACGTC. The encoded protein is CAISAGPGQSEQYV.